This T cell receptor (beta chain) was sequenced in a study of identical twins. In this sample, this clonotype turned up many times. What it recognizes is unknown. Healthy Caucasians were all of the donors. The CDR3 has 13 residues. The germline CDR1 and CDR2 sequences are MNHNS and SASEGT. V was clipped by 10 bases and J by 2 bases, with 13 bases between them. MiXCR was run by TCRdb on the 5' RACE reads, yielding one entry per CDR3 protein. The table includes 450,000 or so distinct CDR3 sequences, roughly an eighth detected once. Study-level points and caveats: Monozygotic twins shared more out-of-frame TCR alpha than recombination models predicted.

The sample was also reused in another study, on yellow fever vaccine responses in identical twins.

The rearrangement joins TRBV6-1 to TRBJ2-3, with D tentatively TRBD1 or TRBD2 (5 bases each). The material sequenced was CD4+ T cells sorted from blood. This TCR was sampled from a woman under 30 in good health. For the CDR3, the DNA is TGTGCCACTGGGGGTTACAACACAGATACGCAGTATTTT. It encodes CATGGYNTDTQYF.